The present T cell receptor beta chain was sequenced within a study of shared clonotypes between healthy human individuals. Study details: For every donor, three CD4 naive, three CD4 memory, two CD8 naive and one CD8 memory plates were used. Study results and caveats: Sampling used blood alone; tissue repertoires probably differ.

Only one count was recorded for this clone. The antigen is not known. Genomic DNA of each subset was evenly split across several immunoSEQ plates. Using immunoSEQ multiplex PCR, the repertoire was profiled, and TCRdb retains in-frame clones only, with some absent. The sample has roughly 2.4 million clones, approximately 96% seen once. A split of CD4+ cells into CD45RA+ naive and CD45RA-negative memory subsets was performed. V shed 5 bases and J shed 10 bases, with 19 bases lying between them. The CDR3 extends over 14 amino acids. From germline, CDR1 is SGHDT and CDR2 YYEEEE. The rearrangement uses TRBV5-6 and TRBJ2-1; D may be TRBD2 (5 bases). The TCR originated in a man aged 18-30 years in good health. Material for sequencing was naive CD4+ T cells sorted from blood. Stated subset: CD45RA+ positively selected. CDR3 DNA: TGTGCCAGCAGTCTGGTCAGCGGAGGTCGCGAGCAGTTCTTC. Its protein is CASSLVSGGREQFF.